This T cell receptor (beta chain) was sequenced during a study of glioma-infiltrating T cells. Study-level results: Very few CDR3 sequences were shared between tissue and blood. Non-neoplastic patients had below-expected tissue-blood divergence, while all gliomas exceeded expectation.

Germline V gene data show CDR1 as MNHNS and CDR2 as SASEGT. This CDR3 region has 13 residues. V was pared by 5 bases and J by 3 bases, with 11 bases between. Amplification of TCR alpha and beta CDR3 regions from RNA used iRepertoire nested multiplex PCR. Tissue mRNA or PBMC total RNA, roughly 85-450 ng, went into one-step reverse transcription and amplification. TCRdb analysed the multiplex PCR reads with MiXCR anew, one entry per CDR3 protein. In the table there are about 130,000 distinct CDR3 sequences, around 23% of which are singletons. Comments on this clonotype: What it binds is not known.

Sequencing used glioma tissue, nonneoplastic brain tissue, or PBMCs (not recorded which). The chain links TRBV6-1 to TRBJ2-7; D gene unclear. The clonotype comes from a human donor with low-grade glioma or glioblastoma, undergoing nonglioma brain surgery, or in good health (not recorded which). The CDR3 nucleotides are TGTGCCAGCAGTCGTAAAAAGGACTACGAGCAGTACGTC. It translates to CASSRKKDYEQYV.